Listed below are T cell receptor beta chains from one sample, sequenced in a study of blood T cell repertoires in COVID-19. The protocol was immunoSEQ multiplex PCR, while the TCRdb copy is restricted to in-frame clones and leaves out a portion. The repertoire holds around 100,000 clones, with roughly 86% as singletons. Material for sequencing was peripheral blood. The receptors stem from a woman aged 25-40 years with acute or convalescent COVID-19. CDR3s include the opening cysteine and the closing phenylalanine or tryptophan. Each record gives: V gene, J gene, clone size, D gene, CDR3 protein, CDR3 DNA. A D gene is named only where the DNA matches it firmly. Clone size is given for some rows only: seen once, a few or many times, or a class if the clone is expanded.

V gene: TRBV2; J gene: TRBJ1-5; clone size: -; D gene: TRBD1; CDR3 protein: CASSGTGGNQPQHF; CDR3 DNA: TGTGCCAGCAGTGGGACAGGGGGCAATCAGCCCCAGCATTTT
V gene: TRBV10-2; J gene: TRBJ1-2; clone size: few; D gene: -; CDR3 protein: CASSETGRPNYGYTF; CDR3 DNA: TGCGCCAGCAGTGAGACAGGACGTCCTAACTATGGCTACACCTTC
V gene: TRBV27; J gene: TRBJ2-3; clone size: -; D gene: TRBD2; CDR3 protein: CASSLARGVTDTQYF; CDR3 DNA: TGTGCCAGCAGTTTAGCTCGGGGGGTTACAGATACGCAGTATTTT
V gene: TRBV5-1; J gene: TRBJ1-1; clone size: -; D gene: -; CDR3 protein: CASSSGLTMNTEAFF; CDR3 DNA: TGCGCCAGCAGCTCTGGACTTACCATGAACACTGAAGCTTTCTTT
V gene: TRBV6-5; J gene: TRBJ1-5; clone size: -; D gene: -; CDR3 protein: CASNAGLSNQPQHF; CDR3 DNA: TGTGCCAGCAATGCGGGCTTAAGCAATCAGCCCCAGCATTTT
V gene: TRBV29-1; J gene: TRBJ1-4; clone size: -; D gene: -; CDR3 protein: CSVQGFTGEKLFF; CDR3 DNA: TGCAGCGTTCAAGGCTTCACAGGGGAAAAACTGTTTTTT
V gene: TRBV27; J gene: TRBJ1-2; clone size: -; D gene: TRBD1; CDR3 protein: CASSLGPEQGVYVYTF; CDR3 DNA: TGTGCCAGCAGTTTAGGGCCAGAGCAGGGGGTTTATGTCTACACCTTC
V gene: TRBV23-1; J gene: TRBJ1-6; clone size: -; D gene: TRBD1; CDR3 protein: CASSQEGQGYNSPLHF; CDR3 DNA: TGCGCCAGCAGTCAAGAGGGACAGGGTTATAATTCACCCCTCCACTTT
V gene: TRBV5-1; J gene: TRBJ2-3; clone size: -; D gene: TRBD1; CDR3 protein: CASSTTTGIADTQYF; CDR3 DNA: TGCGCCAGCAGCACTACGACAGGGATCGCAGATACGCAGTATTTT
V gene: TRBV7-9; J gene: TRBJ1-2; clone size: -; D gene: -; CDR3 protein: CASSPPGDGYGYTF; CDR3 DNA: TGTGCCAGCAGCCCTCCGGGGGACGGCTATGGCTACACCTTC
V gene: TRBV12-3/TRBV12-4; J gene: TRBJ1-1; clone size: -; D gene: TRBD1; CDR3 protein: CASSFAGGPAVF; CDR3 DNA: TGTGCCAGCAGTTTTGCAGGGGGGCCCGCGGTCTTT
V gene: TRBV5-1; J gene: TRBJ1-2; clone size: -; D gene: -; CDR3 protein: CASSLATSHYTF; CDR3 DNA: TGCGCCAGCAGCTTGGCCACCTCACACTACACCTTC
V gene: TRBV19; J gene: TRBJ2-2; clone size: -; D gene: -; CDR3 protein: CASSPGSTGELFF; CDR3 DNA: TGTGCCAGTAGTCCGGGGAGCACCGGGGAGCTGTTTTTT
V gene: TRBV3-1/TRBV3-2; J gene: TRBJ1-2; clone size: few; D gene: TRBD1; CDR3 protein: CASSPRDRGSYGYTF; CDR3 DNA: TGTGCCAGCAGCCCCCGGGACAGGGGAAGCTATGGCTACACCTTC
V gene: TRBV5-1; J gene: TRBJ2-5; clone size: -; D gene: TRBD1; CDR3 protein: CASSLQGPQETQYF; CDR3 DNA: TGCGCCAGCAGCTTACAGGGGCCCCAAGAGACCCAGTACTTC
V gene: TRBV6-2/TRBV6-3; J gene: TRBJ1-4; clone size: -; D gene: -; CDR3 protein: CASSYPRDTRNEKLFF; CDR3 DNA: TGTGCCAGCAGTTATCCGAGGGATACCCGTAATGAAAAACTGTTTTTT
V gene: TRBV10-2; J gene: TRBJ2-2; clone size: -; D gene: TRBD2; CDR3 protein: CASLGLAGGLEWSGELFF; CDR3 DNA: TGCGCCAGCCTAGGACTAGCGGGGGGGTTAGAGTGGAGCGGGGAGCTGTTTTTT
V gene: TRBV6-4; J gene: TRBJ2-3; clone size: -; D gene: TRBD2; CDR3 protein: CASSLKTSGSTDTQYF; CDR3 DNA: TGTGCCAGCAGCCTTAAGACTAGCGGGAGCACAGATACGCAGTATTTT
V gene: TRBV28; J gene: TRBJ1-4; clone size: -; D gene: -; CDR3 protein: CASSSSDTGGEKLFF; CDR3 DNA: TGTGCCAGCAGTTCGTCGGACACGGGGGGGGAAAAACTGTTTTTT